This T cell receptor (beta chain) was identified in a study of blood T cell repertoires in COVID-19. Overall study context: From the United States, Italy and Spain came samples of acute and convalescent COVID-19. T cells, B-cell-depleted T cells, or PBMCs supplied cDNA or gDNA.

As originally analysed: Estimation of nucleated cell counts was performed using reference gene primer amplification. The method was immunoSEQ multiplex PCR; TCRdb's version includes in-frame clones alone and lacks a portion of them. For V, J and clone size, that table is used; D and trimming come from the DNA. The sample lists about 35,000 clones, roughly 80% occurring once. The V and J ends lost 4 bases and 0 bases, in that order; junction bases with no gene match: 5. CDR1 and CDR2 (germline): MNHEY, SVGAGI. The CDR3 extends over 15 amino acids. Sequenced material: peripheral blood. This TCR came from a human donor in a cohort sampled during active COVID-19. The chain carries TRBV6-5 and TRBJ2-7; 8 bases are shared with TRBD2. The CDR3 sequence is CASSLAGPSSYEQYF. In nucleotides, the CDR3 is TGTGCCAGCAGTTTAGCGGGACCGAGCTCCTACGAGCAGTACTTC.